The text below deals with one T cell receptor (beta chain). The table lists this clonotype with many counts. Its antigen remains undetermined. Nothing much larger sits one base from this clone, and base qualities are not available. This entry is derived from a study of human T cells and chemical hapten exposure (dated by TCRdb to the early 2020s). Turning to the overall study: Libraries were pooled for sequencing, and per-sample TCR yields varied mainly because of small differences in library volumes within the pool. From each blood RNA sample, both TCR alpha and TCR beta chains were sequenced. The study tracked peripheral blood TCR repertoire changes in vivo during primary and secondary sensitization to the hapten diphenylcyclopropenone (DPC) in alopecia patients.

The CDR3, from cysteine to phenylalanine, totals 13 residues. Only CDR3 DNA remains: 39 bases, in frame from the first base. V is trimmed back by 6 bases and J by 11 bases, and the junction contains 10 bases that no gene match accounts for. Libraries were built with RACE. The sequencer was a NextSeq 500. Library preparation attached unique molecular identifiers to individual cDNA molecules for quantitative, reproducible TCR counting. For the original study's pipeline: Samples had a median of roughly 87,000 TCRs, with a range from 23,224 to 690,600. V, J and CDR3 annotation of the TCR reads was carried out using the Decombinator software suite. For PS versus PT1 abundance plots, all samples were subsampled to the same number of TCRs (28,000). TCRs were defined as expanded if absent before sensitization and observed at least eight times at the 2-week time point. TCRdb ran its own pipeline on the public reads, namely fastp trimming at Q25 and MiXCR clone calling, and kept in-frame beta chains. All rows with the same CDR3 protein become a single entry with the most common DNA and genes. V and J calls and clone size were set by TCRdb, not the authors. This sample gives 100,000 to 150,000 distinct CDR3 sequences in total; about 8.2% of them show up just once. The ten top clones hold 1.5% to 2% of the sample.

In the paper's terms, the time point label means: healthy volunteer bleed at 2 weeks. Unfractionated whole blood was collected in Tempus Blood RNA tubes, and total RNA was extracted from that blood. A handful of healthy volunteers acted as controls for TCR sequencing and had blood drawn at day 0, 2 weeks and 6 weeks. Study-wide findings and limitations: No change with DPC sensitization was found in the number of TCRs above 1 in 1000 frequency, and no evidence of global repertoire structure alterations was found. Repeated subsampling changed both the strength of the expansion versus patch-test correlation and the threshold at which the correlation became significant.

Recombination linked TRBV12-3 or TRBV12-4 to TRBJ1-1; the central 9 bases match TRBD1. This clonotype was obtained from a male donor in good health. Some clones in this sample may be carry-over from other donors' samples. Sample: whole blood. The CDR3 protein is CASRTGGGLGAFF. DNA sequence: TGTGCCAGCAGGACAGGGGGTGGATTAGGGGCTTTCTTT.